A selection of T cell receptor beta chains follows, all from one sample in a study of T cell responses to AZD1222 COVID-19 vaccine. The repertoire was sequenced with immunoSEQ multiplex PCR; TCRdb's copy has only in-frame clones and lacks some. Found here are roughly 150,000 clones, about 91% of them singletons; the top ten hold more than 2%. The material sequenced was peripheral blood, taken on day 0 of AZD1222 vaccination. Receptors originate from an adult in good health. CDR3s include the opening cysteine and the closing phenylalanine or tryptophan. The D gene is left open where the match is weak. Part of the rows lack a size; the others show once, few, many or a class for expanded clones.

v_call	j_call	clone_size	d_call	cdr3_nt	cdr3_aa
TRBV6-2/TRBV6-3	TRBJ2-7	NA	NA	TGTGCCAGCAGTTACAGTCTAGCAGGCTACGAGCAGTACTTC	CASSYSLAGYEQYF
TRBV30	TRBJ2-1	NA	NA	TGTGCCTGGAGCCCGGGACAAGACAATGAGCAGTTCTTC	CAWSPGQDNEQFF
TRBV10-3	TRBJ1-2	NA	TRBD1	TGTGCCATCAGTGAGAGAAACCGGGACAGATATGGCTACACCTTC	CAISERNRDRYGYTF
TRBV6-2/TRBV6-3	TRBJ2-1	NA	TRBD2	TGTGCCAGCAGTAGACTAGCGGGAGGGCCCCGGGAGCAGTTCTTC	CASSRLAGGPREQFF
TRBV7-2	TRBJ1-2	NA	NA	TGTGCCAGCAGCCTTGGACTGATAGATAGTGGCTACACCTTC	CASSLGLIDSGYTF
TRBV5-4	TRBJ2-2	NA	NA	TGTGCCAGCAGCCCGGCGCGATGGACCGGGGAGCTGTTTTTT	CASSPARWTGELFF
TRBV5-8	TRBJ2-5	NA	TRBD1	TGTGCCAGCAGCTTGGGTACCGGGACAGGGAAGGAGACCCAGTACTTC	CASSLGTGTGKETQYF
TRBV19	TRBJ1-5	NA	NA	TGTGCCAGTAGTATAGGTCCCCGGGGTATTGGTCAGCCCCAGCATTTT	CASSIGPRGIGQPQHF
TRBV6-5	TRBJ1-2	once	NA	TGTGCCAGCAGTTTCGCAGGGTCCTATGGCTACACCTTC	CASSFAGSYGYTF
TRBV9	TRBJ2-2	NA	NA	TGTGCCAGCAGCGTAGAGCTCCTCGGGGCGAACACCGGGGAGCTGTTTTTT	CASSVELLGANTGELFF
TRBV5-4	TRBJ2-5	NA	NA	TGTGCCAGCAGCTTGGTGGGGGTCAGGGAGACCCAGTACTTC	CASSLVGVRETQYF
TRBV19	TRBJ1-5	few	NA	TGTGCCAGTAGTATAAGAGTCAGGGGAAAGAGCAATCAGCCCCAGCATTTT	CASSIRVRGKSNQPQHF
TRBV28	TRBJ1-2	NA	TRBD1	TGTGCCGTTCCGGGACAGGGCATCACTAACTATGGCTACACCTTC	CAVPGQGITNYGYTF
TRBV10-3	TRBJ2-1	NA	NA	TGTGCCATCAGTGGGCAGATCGGGACGAACCACAATGAGCAGTTCTTC	CAISGQIGTNHNEQFF
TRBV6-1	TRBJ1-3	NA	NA	TGTGCCAGCAGTGACAATTATCTTGGCACTGGAAACACCATATATTTT	CASSDNYLGTGNTIYF
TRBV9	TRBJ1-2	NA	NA	TGTGCCAGCAGCGGTAGGGACTATGGCTACACCTTC	CASSGRDYGYTF
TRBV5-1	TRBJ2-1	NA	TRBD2	TGCGCCAGCAGCCCTAGCGGGAGAAGGTACAATGAGCAGTTCTTC	CASSPSGRRYNEQFF
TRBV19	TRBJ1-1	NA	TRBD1	TGTGCCAGTAGTATCCGTGACAGGGGCACTGAAGCTTTCTTT	CASSIRDRGTEAFF
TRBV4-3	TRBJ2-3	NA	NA	TGCGCCAGCAGCAGGGGTTGGGGCGGAGCAGATACGCAGTATTTT	CASSRGWGGADTQYF
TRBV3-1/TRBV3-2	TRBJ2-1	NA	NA	TGTGCCAGCAGCTCAATGGAACTAGGAGAGGTCGATGAGCAGTTCTTC	CASSSMELGEVDEQFF
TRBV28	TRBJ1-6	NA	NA	TGTGCCAGCAGATTCCTCGGGGGCTCACCCCTCCACTTT	CASRFLGGSPLHF
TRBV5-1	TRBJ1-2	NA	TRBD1	TGCGCCAGCAGCTACGGACAGGGGGCAGGTGGCTACACCTTC	CASSYGQGAGGYTF
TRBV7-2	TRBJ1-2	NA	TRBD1	TGTGCCAGCAGCCCTGACAGGGGACATGGCTACACCTTC	CASSPDRGHGYTF
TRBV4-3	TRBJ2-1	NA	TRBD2	TGCGCCAGCAGCCAAGGCGGGAGGTATAATACTGAGCAGTTCTTC	CASSQGGRYNTEQFF
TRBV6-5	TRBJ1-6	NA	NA	TGTGCCAGCCGGAGGGGGACGGGTCCTTCCTCACCCCTCCACTTT	CASRRGTGPSSPLHF
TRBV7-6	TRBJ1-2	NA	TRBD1	TGTGCCAGCAGCTGGGGACAGGGAACGAGCGGCTACACCTTC	CASSWGQGTSGYTF
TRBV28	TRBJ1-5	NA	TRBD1	TGTGCCAGCAGTTTATCGGACAGGCGCAATCAGCCCCAGCATTTT	CASSLSDRRNQPQHF
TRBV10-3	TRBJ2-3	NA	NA	TGTGCCATCAGTGAGTCGACAAGGGATACGCAGTATTTT	CAISESTRDTQYF
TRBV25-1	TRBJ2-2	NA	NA	TGTGCCAGCAGTAGGGTGGGGACCGGGGAGCTGTTTTTT	CASSRVGTGELFF
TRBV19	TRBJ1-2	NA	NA	TGTGCCAGTAGCCGGGGGACGGCAGGGAATGGCTACACCTTC	CASSRGTAGNGYTF
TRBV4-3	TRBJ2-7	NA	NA	TGCGCCAGCAGCCAGGACTACGGCGAGCAGTACTTC	CASSQDYGEQYF
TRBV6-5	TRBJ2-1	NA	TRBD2	TGTGCCAGCAGTTACCGCGGGACTAGCCCCAACAATGAGCAGTTCTTC	CASSYRGTSPNNEQFF
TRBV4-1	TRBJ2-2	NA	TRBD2	TGCGCCAGCAGCCAAAGGGAGGTAGCGGGAGTTTCTGGGGAGCTGTTTTTT	CASSQREVAGVSGELFF
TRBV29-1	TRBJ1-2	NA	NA	TGCAGCGCAGCCGACAGTAACTATGGCTACACCTTC	CSAADSNYGYTF
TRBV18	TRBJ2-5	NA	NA	TGTGCCAGCTCACCCTACCCTGGGGGCCAAGAGACCCAGTACTTC	CASSPYPGGQETQYF
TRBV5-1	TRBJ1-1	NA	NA	TGCGCCAGCAGCTTGGGCGGAGGCACTGAAGCTTTCTTT	CASSLGGGTEAFF
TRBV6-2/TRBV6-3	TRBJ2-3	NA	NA	TGTGCCAGCAGCCGAAGCGAACTACTATGGACCGATACGCAGTATTTT	CASSRSELLWTDTQYF
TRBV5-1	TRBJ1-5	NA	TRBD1	TGCGCCAGCAGCTCGGGACAGGGAGGGGATAGCAATCAGCCCCAGCATTTT	CASSSGQGGDSNQPQHF
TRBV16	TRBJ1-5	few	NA	TGTGCCAGCAGCCTCCCATCCACCCATCAGCCCCAGCATTTT	CASSLPSTHQPQHF
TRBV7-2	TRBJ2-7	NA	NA	TGTGCCAGCAGCTTAGCGGCGGCGGATCAGTACGAGCAGTACTTC	CASSLAAADQYEQYF
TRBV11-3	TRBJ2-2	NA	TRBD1	TGTGCCATAGAGGACAGGGGGGATAACACCGGGGAGCTGTTTTTT	CAIEDRGDNTGELFF
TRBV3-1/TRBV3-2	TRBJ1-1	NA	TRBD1	TGTGCCAGCAGGGGGACAGGGCGTCGCGCTGAAGCTTTCTTT	CASRGTGRRAEAFF
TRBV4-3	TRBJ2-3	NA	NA	TGCGCCAGCAGCCAAGTGGGGCAGATCACAGATACGCAGTATTTT	CASSQVGQITDTQYF
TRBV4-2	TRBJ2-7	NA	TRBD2	TGTGCCAGCAGCCAAGATAGAACTAGCGGGTACTACGAGCAGTACTTC	CASSQDRTSGYYEQYF
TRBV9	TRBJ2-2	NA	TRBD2	TGTGCCAGCCGGCGGGAGGGCCGGACCGGGGAGCTGTTTTTT	CASRREGRTGELFF
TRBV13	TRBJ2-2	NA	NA	TGTGCCAGCAGGCCTCAGGGTACCGGGGAGCTGTTTTTT	CASRPQGTGELFF
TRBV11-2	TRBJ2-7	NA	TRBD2	TGTGCCAGCAGCCCTTCTAGCGGGAGCGGGTACGAGCAGTACTTC	CASSPSSGSGYEQYF
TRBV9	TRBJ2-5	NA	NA	TGTGCCAGCAGCGTAGAACCCGGAGAGACCCAGTACTTC	CASSVEPGETQYF
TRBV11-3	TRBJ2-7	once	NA	TGTGCCAGCAGCTTAGAATTCGGCAGTCGCTACGAGCAGTACTTC	CASSLEFGSRYEQYF
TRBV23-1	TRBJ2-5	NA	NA	TGCGCCAGCAGTCAATGGGCCAGGGATCGGGAGACCCAGTACTTC	CASSQWARDRETQYF
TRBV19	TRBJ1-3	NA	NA	TGTGCCAGTCGTCAGTTCGACAGACACCCCAGAAGTTCGGGAAACACCATATATTTT	CASRQFDRHPRSSGNTIYF
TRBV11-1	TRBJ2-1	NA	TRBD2	TGTGCCAGCAGCACGGCGACTAGCGGGAGTTATGAGCAGTTCTTC	CASSTATSGSYEQFF
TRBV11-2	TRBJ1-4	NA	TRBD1	TGTGCCAGCAGCTCGCGGACAGGGGGAATGAAAAGTCTGTTTTTT	CASSSRTGGMKSLFF
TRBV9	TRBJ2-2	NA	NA	TGTGCCAGCAGCCCCTCGACCGGGAAAAGGAGGCGCGGGGAGCTGTTTTTT	CASSPSTGKRRRGELFF
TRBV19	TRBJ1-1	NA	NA	TGTGCCAGTAGGCCCAACGGGGATTGGACTGAAGCTTTCTTT	CASRPNGDWTEAFF
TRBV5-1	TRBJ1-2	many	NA	TGCGCCAGCAGCCCCAGGGGCGACTATGGCTACACCTTC	CASSPRGDYGYTF
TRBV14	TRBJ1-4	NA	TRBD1	TGTGCCAGCAGCCGAGAACAGGGGGCTTTGGGTGAAAAACTGTTTTTT	CASSREQGALGEKLFF